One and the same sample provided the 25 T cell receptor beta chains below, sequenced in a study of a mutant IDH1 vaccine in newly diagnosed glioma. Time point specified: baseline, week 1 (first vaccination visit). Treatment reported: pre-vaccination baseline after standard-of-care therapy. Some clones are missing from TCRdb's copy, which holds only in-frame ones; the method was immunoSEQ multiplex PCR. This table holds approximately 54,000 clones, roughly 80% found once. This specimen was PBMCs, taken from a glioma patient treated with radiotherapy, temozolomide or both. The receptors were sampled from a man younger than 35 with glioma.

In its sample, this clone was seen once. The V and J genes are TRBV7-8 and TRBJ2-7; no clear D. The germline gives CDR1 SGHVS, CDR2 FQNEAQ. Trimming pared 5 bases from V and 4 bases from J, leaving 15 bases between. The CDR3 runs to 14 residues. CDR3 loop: CASSALTPRYEQYF. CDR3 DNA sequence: TGTGCCAGCAGCGCCCTGACACCAAGGTACGAGCAGTACTTC.

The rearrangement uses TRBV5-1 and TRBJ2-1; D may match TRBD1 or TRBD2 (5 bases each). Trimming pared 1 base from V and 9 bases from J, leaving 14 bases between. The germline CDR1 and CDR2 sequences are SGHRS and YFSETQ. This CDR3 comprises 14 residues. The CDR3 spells CASSLNGATAEQFF. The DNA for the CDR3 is TGCGCCAGCAGCTTGAACGGGGCCACTGCTGAGCAGTTCTTC.

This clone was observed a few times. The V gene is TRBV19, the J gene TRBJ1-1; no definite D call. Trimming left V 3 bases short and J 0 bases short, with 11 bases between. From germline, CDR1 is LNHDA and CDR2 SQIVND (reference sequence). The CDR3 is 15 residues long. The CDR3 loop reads CASSIGREMNTEAFF. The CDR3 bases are TGTGCCAGTAGTATCGGCAGAGAGATGAACACTGAAGCTTTCTTT.

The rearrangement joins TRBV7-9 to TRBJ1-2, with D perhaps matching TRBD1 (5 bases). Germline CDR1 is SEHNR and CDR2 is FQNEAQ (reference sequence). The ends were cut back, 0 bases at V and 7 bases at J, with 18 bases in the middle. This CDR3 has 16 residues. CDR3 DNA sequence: TGTGCCAGCAGCTTAGCCAGGGAGGTTCTGTCGGTTGGCTACACCTTC. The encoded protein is CASSLAREVLSVGYTF.

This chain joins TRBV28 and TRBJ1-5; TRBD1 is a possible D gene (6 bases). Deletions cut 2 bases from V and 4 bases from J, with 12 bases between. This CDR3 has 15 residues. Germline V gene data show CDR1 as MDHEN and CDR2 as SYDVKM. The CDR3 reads CASSLAGAANQPQHF. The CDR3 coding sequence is TGTGCCAGCAGTTTAGCAGGGGCTGCTAATCAGCCCCAGCATTTT.

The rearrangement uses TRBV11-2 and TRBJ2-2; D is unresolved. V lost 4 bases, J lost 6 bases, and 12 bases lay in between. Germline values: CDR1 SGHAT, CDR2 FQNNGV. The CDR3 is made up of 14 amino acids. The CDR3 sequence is CASSSLMWPGELFF. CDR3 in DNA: TGTGCCAGCAGCTCCCTTATGTGGCCCGGGGAGCTGTTTTTT.

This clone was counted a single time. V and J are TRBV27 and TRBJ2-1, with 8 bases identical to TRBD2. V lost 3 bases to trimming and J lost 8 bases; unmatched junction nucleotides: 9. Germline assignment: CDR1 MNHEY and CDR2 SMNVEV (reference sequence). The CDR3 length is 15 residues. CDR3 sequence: CASSFNQGLGDEQFF. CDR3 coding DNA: TGTGCCAGCAGTTTCAACCAGGGACTAGGAGATGAGCAGTTCTTC.

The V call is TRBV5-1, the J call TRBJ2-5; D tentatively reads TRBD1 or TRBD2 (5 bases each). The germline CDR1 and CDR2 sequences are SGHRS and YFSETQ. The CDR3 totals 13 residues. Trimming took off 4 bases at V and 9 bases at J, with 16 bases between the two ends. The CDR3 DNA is TGCGCCAGCAGCCCCATTGGCCGAGGGGCCCAGTACTTC. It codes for CASSPIGRGAQYF.

The CDR3 here is CASSVRTGNYGYTF. CDR3 in DNA: TGTGCCAGCAGTGTACGGACGGGGAACTATGGCTACACCTTC. V gene TRBV6-1 combines with J gene TRBJ1-2; D is ambiguous. The CDR3 extends over 14 amino acids. The germline CDR1 and CDR2 sequences are MNHNS and SASEGT. The germline V and J ends were trimmed by 4 bases and 2 bases, with 11 bases remaining between them.

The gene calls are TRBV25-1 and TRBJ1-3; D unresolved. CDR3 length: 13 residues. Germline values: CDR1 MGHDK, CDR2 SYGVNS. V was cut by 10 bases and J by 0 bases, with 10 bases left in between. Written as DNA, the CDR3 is TGTGCCATCCTCAGGAACTCTGGAAACACCATATATTTT. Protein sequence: CAILRNSGNTIYF. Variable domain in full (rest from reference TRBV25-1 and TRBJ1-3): EADIYQTPRYLVIGTGKKITLECSQTMGHDKMYWYQQDPGMELHLIHYSYGVNSTEKGDLSSESTVSRIRTEHFPLTLESARPSHTSQYLCAILRNSGNTIYFGEGSWLTVV.

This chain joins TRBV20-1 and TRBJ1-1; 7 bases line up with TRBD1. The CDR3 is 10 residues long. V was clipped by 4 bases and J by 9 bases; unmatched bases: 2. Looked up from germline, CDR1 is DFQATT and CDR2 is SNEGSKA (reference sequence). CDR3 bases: TGCAGTGCTATCAGGGGGAAAGCTTTCTTT. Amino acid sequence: CSAIRGKAFF.

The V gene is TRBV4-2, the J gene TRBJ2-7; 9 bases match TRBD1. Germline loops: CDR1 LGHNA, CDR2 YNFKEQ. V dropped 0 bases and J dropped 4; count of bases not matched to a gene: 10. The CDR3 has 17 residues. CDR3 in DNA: TGTGCCAGCAGCCAAGAGAACCCGGGGACAGGGCAGTACGAGCAGTACTTC. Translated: CASSQENPGTGQYEQYF.

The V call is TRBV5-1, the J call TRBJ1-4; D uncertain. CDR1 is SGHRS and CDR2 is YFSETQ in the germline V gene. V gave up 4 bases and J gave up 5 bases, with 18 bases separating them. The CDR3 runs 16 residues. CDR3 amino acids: CASSLPPDESNEKLFF. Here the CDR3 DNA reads TGCGCCAGCAGCCTGCCCCCCGATGAGTCGAATGAAAAACTGTTTTTT.

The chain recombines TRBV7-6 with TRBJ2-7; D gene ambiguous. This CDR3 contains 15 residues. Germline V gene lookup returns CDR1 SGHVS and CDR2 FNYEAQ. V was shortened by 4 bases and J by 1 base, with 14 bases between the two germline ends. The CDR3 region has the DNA TGTGCCAGCAGCTCCTCCTACCACGGATCCTACGAGCAGTACTTC. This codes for CASSSSYHGSYEQYF.

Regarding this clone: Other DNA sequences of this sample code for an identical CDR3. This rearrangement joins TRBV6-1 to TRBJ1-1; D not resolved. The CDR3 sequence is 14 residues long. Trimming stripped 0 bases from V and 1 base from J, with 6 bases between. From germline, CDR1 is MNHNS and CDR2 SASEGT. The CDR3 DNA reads TGTGCCAGCAGTGAAGCGGGGAAGAACACTGAAGCTTTCTTT. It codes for CASSEAGKNTEAFF.

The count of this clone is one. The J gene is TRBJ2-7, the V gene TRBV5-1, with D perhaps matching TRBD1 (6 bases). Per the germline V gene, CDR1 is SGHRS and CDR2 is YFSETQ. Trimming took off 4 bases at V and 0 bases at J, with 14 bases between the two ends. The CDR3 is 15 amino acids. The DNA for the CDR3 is TGCGCCAGCAGCCCCGGGAACAGGGTCTCCTACGAGCAGTACTTC. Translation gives CASSPGNRVSYEQYF.

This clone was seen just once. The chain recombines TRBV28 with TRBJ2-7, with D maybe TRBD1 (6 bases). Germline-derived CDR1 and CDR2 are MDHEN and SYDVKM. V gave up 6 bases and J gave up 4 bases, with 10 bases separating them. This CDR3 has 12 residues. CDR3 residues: CASRGAGYEQYF. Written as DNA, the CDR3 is TGTGCCAGCAGGGGGGCGGGTTACGAGCAGTACTTC.

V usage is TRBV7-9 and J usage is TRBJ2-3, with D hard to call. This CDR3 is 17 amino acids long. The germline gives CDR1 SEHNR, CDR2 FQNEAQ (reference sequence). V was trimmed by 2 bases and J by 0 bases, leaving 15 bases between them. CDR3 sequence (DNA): TGTGCCAGCAGCTTACCGAACCCATTACCTAGCACAGATACGCAGTATTTT. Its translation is CASSLPNPLPSTDTQYF.

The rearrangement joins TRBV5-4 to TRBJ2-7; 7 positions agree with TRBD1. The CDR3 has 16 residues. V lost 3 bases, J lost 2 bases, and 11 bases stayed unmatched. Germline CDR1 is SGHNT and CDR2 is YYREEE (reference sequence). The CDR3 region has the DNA TGTGCCAGCAGCTGGACGGGGACAGAATGGGCCTACGAGCAGTACTTC. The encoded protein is CASSWTGTEWAYEQYF.

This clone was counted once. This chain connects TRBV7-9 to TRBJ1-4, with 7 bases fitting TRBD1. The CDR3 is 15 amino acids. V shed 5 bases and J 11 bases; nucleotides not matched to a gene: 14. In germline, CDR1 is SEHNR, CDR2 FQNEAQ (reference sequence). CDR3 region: CASSLRDSPGGKLFF. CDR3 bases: TGTGCCAGCAGCCTCAGGGACAGTCCGGGAGGGAAACTGTTTTTT.

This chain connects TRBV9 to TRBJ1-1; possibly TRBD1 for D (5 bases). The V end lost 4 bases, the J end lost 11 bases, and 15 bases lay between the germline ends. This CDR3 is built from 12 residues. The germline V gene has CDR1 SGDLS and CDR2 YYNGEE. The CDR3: CASSPLRDAAFF. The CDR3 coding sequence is TGTGCCAGCAGCCCCCTGAGGGACGCCGCTTTCTTT.

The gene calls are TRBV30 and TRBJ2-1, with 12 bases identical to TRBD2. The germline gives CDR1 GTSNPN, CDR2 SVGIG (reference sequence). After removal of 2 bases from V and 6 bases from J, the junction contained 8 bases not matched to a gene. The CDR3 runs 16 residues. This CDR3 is CAWSSSGRAQANEQFF. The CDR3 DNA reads TGTGCCTGGAGTTCTAGCGGGAGGGCCCAGGCCAATGAGCAGTTCTTC.

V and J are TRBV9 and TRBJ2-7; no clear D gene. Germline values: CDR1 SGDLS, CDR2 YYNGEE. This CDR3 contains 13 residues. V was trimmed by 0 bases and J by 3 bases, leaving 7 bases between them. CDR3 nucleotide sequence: TGTGCCAGCAGCGTAGGTCAGAGCTACGAGCAGTACTTC. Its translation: CASSVGQSYEQYF.

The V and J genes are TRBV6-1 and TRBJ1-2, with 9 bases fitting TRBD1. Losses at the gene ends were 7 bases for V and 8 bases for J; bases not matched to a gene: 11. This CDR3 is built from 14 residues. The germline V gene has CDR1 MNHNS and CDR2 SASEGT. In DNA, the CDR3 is TGTGCCAGCAACGGGGTGGGACAGGGAGGAGGCTACACCTTC. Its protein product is CASNGVGQGGGYTF.

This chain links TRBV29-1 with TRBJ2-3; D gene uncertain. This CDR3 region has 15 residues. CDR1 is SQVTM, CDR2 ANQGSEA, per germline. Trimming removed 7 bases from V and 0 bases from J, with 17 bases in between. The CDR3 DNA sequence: TGCAGCGGTATAGACGGCGGTAAAAGCACAGATACGCAGTATTTT. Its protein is CSGIDGGKSTDTQYF.